The 30 T cell receptor beta chains below come from one sample, sequenced in a study of blood T cell repertoires in COVID-19. Libraries were prepared by immunoSEQ multiplex PCR; TCRdb keeps only in-frame clonotypes and omits some of them. This table holds around 250,000 clones, 80% to 90% found once. The sample consisted of PBMCs or T cells enriched from blood (not recorded which). The receptors stem from a woman aged 45-60 years who had recovered from COVID-19.

This rearrangement joins TRBV19 to TRBJ2-1; 13 nucleotides match TRBD2. From germline, CDR1 is LNHDA and CDR2 SQIVND (reference sequence). The V segment lost 4 bases and the J segment 2 bases; nucleotides outside the gene matches: 5. CDR3 length: 17 residues. The chain's CDR3 is CASSTGLAGLTYNEQFF. The CDR3 DNA sequence: TGTGCCAGTAGTACGGGACTAGCGGGATTAACCTACAATGAGCAGTTCTTC.

This chain joins TRBV9 and TRBJ2-1, with TRBD1 matching 9 bases. The CDR3 is 15 amino acids. With 3 bases clipped from V and 3 bases from J, the junction kept 4 bases outside the gene matches. Germline CDR1 reads SGDLS; CDR2 reads YYNGEE. The CDR3 loop is CASSEGTGYYNEQFF. The CDR3 DNA reads TGTGCCAGCAGCGAGGGGACAGGGTACTACAATGAGCAGTTCTTC.

The rearrangement uses TRBV28 and TRBJ2-3, with 9 bases matching TRBD2. V shed 3 bases, J shed 0 bases, and the junction held 10 bases outside the gene matches. From germline, CDR1 is MDHEN and CDR2 SYDVKM. The CDR3 sequence is 18 residues long. The CDR3: CASSFLEREAESTDTQYF. In DNA form, the CDR3 reads TGTGCCAGCAGTTTTCTTGAGCGGGAGGCAGAGAGCACAGATACGCAGTATTTT.

A note on this clone: Distinct nucleotide sequences in the sample also encode this CDR3. The V call is TRBV28, the J call TRBJ2-7; D is ambiguous. V lost 5 bases and J 2 bases, leaving 7 bases between the germline ends. The CDR3 spans 12 residues. From germline, CDR1 is MDHEN and CDR2 SYDVKM. CDR3 sequence: CASSRDTYEQYF. DNA of the CDR3: TGTGCCAGCAGTCGCGACACCTACGAGCAGTACTTC.

This clone was recorded only once. The CDR3 nucleotides are TGTGCCAGCAGCGCCCGACAGGGGATGAATTCACCCCTCCACTTT. Amino acids: CASSARQGMNSPLHF. The chain couples TRBV9 to TRBJ1-6, with TRBD1 identical over 8 bases. Trimming removed 3 bases from V and 7 bases from J; junction bases left unmatched: 6. The CDR3 spans 15 residues. Per the germline V gene, CDR1 is SGDLS and CDR2 is YYNGEE.

In DNA, the CDR3 is TGTGCCAGTAGTACCCGACAGGGGGGCTACTATGGCTACACCTTC. It encodes CASSTRQGGYYGYTF. The chain recombines TRBV19 with TRBJ1-2; 9 bases are shared with TRBD1. The CDR3 consists of 15 residues. Unmatched junction bases numbered 6, after V lost 4 bases and J lost 3 bases. Germline V gives CDR1 LNHDA, CDR2 SQIVND (reference sequence).

The V gene is TRBV6-5, the J gene TRBJ2-5; possibly TRBD2 for D (5 bases). The germline V gene encodes CDR1 MNHEY and CDR2 SVGAGI. This CDR3 comprises 14 residues. With 2 bases removed from V and 2 bases from J, the gap between germline ends came to 9 bases. The CDR3 DNA sequence: TGTGCCAGCAGTTACGAGGGCCCGCAAGAGACCCAGTACTTC. Translating it yields CASSYEGPQETQYF.

This chain joins TRBV9 and TRBJ1-2; TRBD1 aligns across 8 bases. The length of the CDR3 is 15 residues. Looked up from germline, CDR1 is SGDLS and CDR2 is YYNGEE. The V and J ends lost 3 bases and 4 bases, in that order; junction bases with no gene match: 8. The CDR3: CASSAWEQGGYGYTF. Written as DNA, the CDR3 is TGTGCCAGCAGCGCATGGGAACAGGGGGGCTATGGCTACACCTTC.

The genes are TRBV3-1 (or the pseudogene TRBV3-2) and TRBJ2-2; no reliable D call. The CDR3 totals 16 residues. The ends were cut back, 0 bases at V and 3 bases at J, with 11 bases in the middle. Germline V gene data show CDR1 as LGHDT and CDR2 as YNNKEL (reference sequence). This chain's CDR3 is CASSQDSQTYTGELFF. The CDR3 DNA reads as TGTGCCAGCAGCCAAGATTCCCAGACATACACCGGGGAGCTGTTTTTT.

This clone was observed a few times. The V call is TRBV11-2, the J call TRBJ2-7, with D perhaps matching TRBD2 (6 bases). Germline CDR1 SGHAT, CDR2 FQNNGV. There are 14 residues in the CDR3. V lost 4 bases and J lost 4, with 14 bases in between. CDR3 nucleotides: TGTGCCAGCAGCTCGATAGCGGCAGGGTACGAGCAGTACTTC. It yields the protein CASSSIAAGYEQYF. The variable domain in full, completed from reference TRBV11-2 and TRBJ2-7, reads EAGVAQSPRYKIIEKRQSVAFWCNPISGHATLYWYQQILGQGPKLLIQFQNNGVVDDSQLPKDRFSAERLKGVDSTLKIQPAKLEDSAVYLCASSSIAAGYEQYFGPGTRLTVT.

The J gene is TRBJ2-1, the V gene TRBV15; D might be TRBD1 (5 bases). The CDR3 consists of 16 residues. Germline V gives CDR1 LNHNV, CDR2 YYDKDF (reference sequence). V was cut by 6 bases and J by 0 bases, with 15 bases left in between. The DNA of the CDR3 is TGTGCCACCAGGTCGCCTCAGGGTCACTCCTACAATGAGCAGTTCTTC. It specifies CATRSPQGHSYNEQFF.

This chain links TRBV4-1 with TRBJ2-3, with D maybe TRBD2 (6 bases). Between the trimmed V and J ends, which lost 4 bases and 3 bases, there was a span of 20 bases. The CDR3 runs 17 residues. Germline V gene data show CDR1 as MGHRA and CDR2 as YSYEKL. The CDR3 sequence is CASSRTLGTHPTDTQYF. The CDR3 DNA reads TGCGCCAGCAGCCGGACGCTCGGGACTCACCCTACAGATACGCAGTATTTT.

J is TRBJ2-1 and V is TRBV28; a possible D gene is TRBD2 (6 bases). CDR3 length equals 13 residues. The germline CDR1 and CDR2 sequences are MDHEN and SYDVKM. Deletions cut 5 bases from V and 6 bases from J, with 11 bases between. CDR3: CASSREKGNEQFF. The CDR3 DNA reads as TGTGCCAGCAGTCGGGAGAAGGGCAATGAGCAGTTCTTC.

The V gene is TRBV19, the J gene TRBJ1-5; possible D gene TRBD1, 6 bases. Germline CDR1 is LNHDA and CDR2 is SQIVND (reference sequence). The CDR3 runs to 16 residues. The V gene lost 6 bases and the J gene lost 4 bases, with 19 bases spanning the gap. Here the CDR3 reads CASSPVRGLGNQPQHF. The CDR3 DNA reads as TGTGCCAGTAGCCCCGTGCGGGGGCTTGGGAATCAGCCCCAGCATTTT.

This clone was picked up a small number of times. The chain has TRBV21-1 and TRBJ1-5; the table's D call TRBD1 went unverified against the DNA. TRBV21-1 is labeled a pseudogene. There are 15 residues in the CDR3. CDR3 DNA: TGTGCCAGCAGCAACGCGGACAGGGTTAACCAGCCCCAGCATTTT. Amino acids: CASSNADRVNQPQHF.

The chain is built from TRBV7-6 and TRBJ2-3; D possibly corresponds to TRBD1 (6 bases). The length of the CDR3 is 15 residues. CDR1 and CDR2 (germline): SGHVS, FNYEAQ. The V end was cut by 5 bases, the J end by 6 bases, with 18 bases between. The chain's CDR3 is CASSHGTPAADTQYF. The CDR3 nucleotides read TGTGCCAGCAGCCACGGGACACCCGCTGCGGATACGCAGTATTTT. The variable domain in full, completed from reference TRBV7-6 and TRBJ2-3, reads GAGVSQSPRYKVTKRGQDVALRCDPISGHVSLYWYRQALGQGPEFLTYFNYEAQQDKSGLPNDRFSAERPEGSISTLTIQRTEQRDSAMYRCASSHGTPAADTQYFGPGTRLTVL.

The V call is TRBV3-1 (or the pseudogene TRBV3-2), the J call TRBJ1-6; tentative D call: TRBD1 (6 bases). Trimming cost V 3 bases and J 13 bases, with 16 bases left between them. The CDR3 loop spans 14 amino acids. The germline CDR1 and CDR2 sequences are LGHDT and YNNKEL (reference sequence). The CDR3 DNA reads TGTGCCAGCAGCCATAGGGACACAACAGTCCCCCTCCACTTT. Translating it yields CASSHRDTTVPLHF.

This chain links TRBV6-6 with TRBJ1-2, with D possibly matching TRBD1 (5 bases). The CDR3 totals 14 residues. V lost 6 bases and J 8 bases, leaving 19 bases between the germline ends. Germline V lookup: CDR1 MNHNY, CDR2 SVGAGI (reference sequence). CDR3 DNA: TGTGCCAGCAGGACCCGGGGAGGGGATGGCGGCTACACCTTC. It is translated as CASRTRGGDGGYTF.

This clone was seen only once. The chain combines TRBV28 with TRBJ2-7, with D possibly being TRBD2 (5 bases). Germline CDR1 is MDHEN and CDR2 is SYDVKM. Trimming took off 2 bases at V and 2 bases at J, with 10 bases between the two ends. CDR3 length: 14 residues. CDR3 residues: CASSLGGRTYEQYF. Here the CDR3 DNA reads TGTGCCAGCAGTTTAGGAGGCAGAACCTACGAGCAGTACTTC.

The chain recombines TRBV18 with TRBJ2-7, with TRBD2 matching 9 bases. The CDR3 length is 15 residues. Trimming cost V 4 bases and J 5 bases; bases outside gene matches: 9. Per germline, CDR1 KGHSH and CDR2 LQKENI. The CDR3 region is CASSQSLAGDNEQYF. CDR3 bases: TGTGCCAGCTCACAGAGCTTAGCGGGAGACAACGAGCAGTACTTC.

This clone was counted a single time. This chain uses TRBV11-2 with TRBJ2-7, with 7 bases matching TRBD2. CDR3 length equals 14 residues. CDR1 SGHAT and CDR2 FQNNGV come from the germline V gene. Trimming cost V 0 bases and J 5 bases; bases outside gene matches: 4. The CDR3 nucleotides are TGTGCCAGCAGCTTAGACGGCGGGAGCGACGAGCAGTACTTC. Protein sequence: CASSLDGGSDEQYF.

This rearrangement joins TRBV19 to TRBJ2-6, with no clear D. Germline V gene data show CDR1 as LNHDA and CDR2 as SQIVND (reference sequence). The CDR3 loop spans 15 amino acids. Trimming removed 2 bases at V and 1 base at J, with 6 bases between. The CDR3, as DNA: TGTGCCAGTAGTATACGGTCGTCTGGGGCCAACGTCCTGACTTTC. Its translation: CASSIRSSGANVLTF.

This clone was detected only a few times. This chain links TRBV30 with TRBJ1-5, with TRBD1 identical over 9 bases. CDR3 length equals 17 residues. Germline V gives CDR1 GTSNPN, CDR2 SVGIG (reference sequence). Losses at the gene ends were 0 bases for V and 7 bases for J; bases not matched to a gene: 13. The CDR3 is CAWSVRTGAIGVQPQHF. CDR3 coding DNA: TGTGCCTGGAGTGTAAGGACAGGGGCGATCGGTGTACAGCCCCAGCATTTT.

The chain links TRBV30 to TRBJ2-1; weak D call: TRBD2 (5 bases). Trimming cost V 0 bases and J 0 bases, with 12 bases left between them. From germline, CDR1 is GTSNPN and CDR2 SVGIG (reference sequence). The CDR3 has 16 amino acids. The CDR3 is CAWSVLAGSSYNEQFF. The DNA of the CDR3 is TGTGCCTGGAGTGTACTGGCGGGTAGCTCCTACAATGAGCAGTTCTTC.

The rearrangement uses TRBV5-1 and TRBJ2-7, with 8 positions matching TRBD2. After removal of 2 bases from V and 5 bases from J, the junction contained 6 bases not matched to a gene. From germline, CDR1 is SGHRS and CDR2 YFSETQ. The CDR3 is 14 residues long. CDR3 in amino acids: CASSLGLASHEQYF. The CDR3 nucleotides read TGCGCCAGCAGCTTAGGACTAGCTTCCCACGAGCAGTACTTC. The full variable domain, with the rest looked up from reference TRBV5-1 and TRBJ2-7, is KAGVTQTPRYLIKTRGQQVTLSCSPISGHRSVSWYQQTPGQGLQFLFEYFSETQRNKGNFPGRFSGRQFSNSRSEMNVSTLELGDSALYLCASSLGLASHEQYFGPGTRLTVT.

The CDR3 bases are TGTGCCAGCAGCGTAGACAGGGCTGGGGTGGGATATGGCTACACCTTC. It specifies CASSVDRAGVGYGYTF. The genes are TRBV9 and TRBJ1-2; TRBD1 is a possible D gene (6 bases). Germline CDR1 is SGDLS and CDR2 is YYNGEE. This CDR3 is 16 amino acids long. Trimming took off 0 bases at V and 5 bases at J, with 17 bases between the two ends.

The J gene is TRBJ2-3, the V gene TRBV27; 9 nucleotides match TRBD2. From germline, CDR1 is MNHEY and CDR2 SMNVEV (reference sequence). The CDR3 has 17 amino acids. V lost 0 bases, J lost 2 bases, and 6 bases stayed unmatched. The CDR3 reads CASSLSFSGSHTDTQYF. CDR3 nucleotide sequence: TGTGCCAGCAGTTTATCGTTTAGCGGGAGTCACACAGATACGCAGTATTTT.

This clone was detected only a few times. The gene calls are TRBV28 and TRBJ2-7; D uncertain. CDR1 and CDR2 (germline): MDHEN, SYDVKM. The CDR3 sequence is 14 residues long. V was trimmed by 1 base and J by 3 bases, leaving 10 bases between them. The chain's CDR3 is CASSLSNRRYEQYF. The CDR3 nucleotides read TGTGCCAGCAGTTTATCGAACAGACGCTACGAGCAGTACTTC.

This chain uses TRBV13 with TRBJ2-1; the match to TRBD2 covers 7 bases. Germline V gives CDR1 PRHDT, CDR2 FYEKMQ (reference sequence). V gave up 3 bases and J gave up 9 bases; unmatched junction bases: 2. This CDR3 is 12 amino acids long. This chain's CDR3 is CASSLTGGEQFF. The CDR3, as DNA: TGTGCCAGCAGCTTGACGGGAGGTGAGCAGTTCTTC.

The chain recombines TRBV27 with TRBJ2-1, with 13 nucleotides matching TRBD2. V lost 4 bases, J lost 8 bases, and 5 bases stayed unmatched. The germline gives CDR1 MNHEY, CDR2 SMNVEV (reference sequence). This CDR3 has 15 amino acids. This chain's CDR3 is CASSSTSGRIDEQFF. Written as DNA, the CDR3 is TGTGCCAGCAGTTCGACTAGCGGGAGGATCGATGAGCAGTTCTTC.